This entry concerns a single T cell receptor (beta chain). As yet, its antigen is unknown. The data are from a study of T cell responses to AZD1222 COVID-19 vaccine. Study-level findings and limits: Every sample of the repertoires postdated the peak T cell response. Clonal diversity may have been underestimated in mostly white British donors.

Sequencing was performed with immunoSEQ multiplex PCR; in TCRdb, only in-frame clones are kept and a portion is missing. The sample contains around 130,000 clones, around 86% of which appear only once. The CDR3 extends over 12 amino acids. Germline V gene data show CDR1 as LNHDA and CDR2 as SQIVND (reference sequence). V was shortened by 6 bases and J by 4 bases, with 7 bases between the two germline ends. V gene TRBV19 combines with J gene TRBJ1-5; no reliable D call. The TCR was taken from an adult who received the AZD1222 COVID-19 vaccine. The specimen comprised peripheral blood, sampled 28 days after the second AZD1222 dose. CDR3 nucleotide sequence: TGTGCCAGTAGATGGCCAAATCAGCCCCAGCATTTT. Protein product: CASRWPNQPQHF.